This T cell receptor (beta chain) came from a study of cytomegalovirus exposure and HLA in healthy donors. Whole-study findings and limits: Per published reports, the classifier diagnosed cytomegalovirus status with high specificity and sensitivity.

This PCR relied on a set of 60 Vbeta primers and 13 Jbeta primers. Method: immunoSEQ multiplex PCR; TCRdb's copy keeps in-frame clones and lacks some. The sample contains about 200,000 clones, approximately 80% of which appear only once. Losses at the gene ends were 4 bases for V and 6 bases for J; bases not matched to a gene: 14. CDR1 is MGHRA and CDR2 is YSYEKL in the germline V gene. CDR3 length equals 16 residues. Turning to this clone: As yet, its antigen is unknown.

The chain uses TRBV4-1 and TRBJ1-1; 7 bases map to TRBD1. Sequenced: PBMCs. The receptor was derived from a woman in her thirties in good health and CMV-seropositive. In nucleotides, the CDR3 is TGCGCCAGCAGCCGCCCAACCCGGGACAGTCGGGCTGAAGCTTTCTTT. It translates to CASSRPTRDSRAEAFF.